A selection of T cell receptor beta chains follows, all from one sample in a study of human T cells and chemical hapten exposure. TCRdb used MiXCR to reprocess the RACE reads, holding one entry per CDR3 protein. Here the sample spans about 120,000 distinct CDR3 sequences, approximately 13% being singletons. The sample consisted of whole blood, taken in connection with sensitization to the hapten diphenylcyclopropenone (DPC). The receptors stem from a woman under 30 with alopecia areata. Some clones in this sample may be carry-over from other donors' samples. Both conserved end residues are part of each CDR3. The D gene is left open where the match is weak. The listing skips clone size in some rows; elsewhere it reads once, few, many or a size class.

>TRBV5-1|few|TRBJ1-2|-
TGCGCCAGCAGCTTGGAAACTTTCTATGGCTACACCTTC
CASSLETFYGYTF
>TRBV7-9|few|TRBJ1-2|-
TGTGCCAGCAGCGCGGGCGAGAGCCTCCCGAACACCTTC
CASSAGESLPNTF
>TRBV9|-|TRBJ2-1|TRBD2
TGTGCCAGCAGCGTAGCCAGCGGGGGGTACAATGAGCAGTTCTTC
CASSVASGGYNEQFF
>TRBV4-3|-|TRBJ1-1|-
TGCGCCAGCAGCCAGGTTTTCACTGAAGCTTTCTTT
CASSQVFTEAFF
>TRBV9|-|TRBJ2-1|-
TGTGCCAGCAGCGTAGAGGGCGGACTGTCCTACAATGAGCAGTTCTTC
CASSVEGGLSYNEQFF
>TRBV20-1|many|TRBJ1-2|TRBD1
TGCAGTGCTGACAGGGACACGGACTATGGCTACACCTTC
CSADRDTDYGYTF
>TRBV28|few|TRBJ1-3|-
TGTGCCAGCAGTTTACTCGGGGGTCCCTCCGGAAACACCATATATTTT
CASSLLGGPSGNTIYF
>TRBV30|-|TRBJ2-1|-
TGTGCCTGGAGGGCCCGGGACATTAGAACCTACAATGAGCAGTTCTTC
CAWRARDIRTYNEQFF
>TRBV6-2/TRBV6-3|-|TRBJ1-2|-
TGTGCCACCCAAAGGACTCCCTATGGCTACACCTTC
CATQRTPYGYTF
>TRBV7-2|once|TRBJ1-1|TRBD1
TGTGCCAGCAGCGTCGGACAGGTTCTGAACACTGAAGCTTTCTTT
CASSVGQVLNTEAFF
>TRBV7-6|-|TRBJ1-1|TRBD1
TGTGCCAGCAGCTTAGCACTCCGGGACAGTCAAGCTTTCTTT
CASSLALRDSQAFF
>TRBV7-9|-|TRBJ1-2|-
TGTGCCAGCAGCTTAGGGATCGCGGGGAATGGCTACACCTTC
CASSLGIAGNGYTF
>TRBV6-6|many|TRBJ2-3|-
TGTGCCAGCACCATTACGTCAGATACGCAGTATTTT
CASTITSDTQYF
>TRBV5-8|few|TRBJ2-3|-
TGTGCCAGCAGCTCCGAGCGGATAAGCACAGATACGCAGTATTTT
CASSSERISTDTQYF
>TRBV25-1|-|TRBJ1-1|-
TGTGCCAGCAGTGAATCAAGAGGAGCTTTCTTT
CASSESRGAFF
>TRBV7-2|few|TRBJ2-3|-
TGTGCCAGCAGCCCCTTTGGGGGGGGGGCGTCAGATACGCAGTATTTT
CASSPFGGGASDTQYF
>TRBV20-1|-|TRBJ2-1|TRBD2
TGCAGTGCTAGAGAAGGCGGGAGCAATGAGCAGTTCTTC
CSAREGGSNEQFF
>TRBV20-1|-|TRBJ2-7|-
TGCAGTGCTCCCAAACAGGGAACCTCGGGGTACGAGCAGTACTTC
CSAPKQGTSGYEQYF
>TRBV21-1|few|TRBJ2-3|-
TGTGCCAGCAGCAACTCAACAGCCACTAACCAGGGCACAGATACGCAGTATTTT
CASSNSTATNQGTDTQYF
>TRBV6-2/TRBV6-3|many|TRBJ1-1|-
TGTGCCAGCACCAAACAGGGTGAAGCTTTCTTT
CASTKQGEAFF
>TRBV5-1|few|TRBJ2-3|TRBD1
TGCGCCGGCACAGGGGGCCCAGATACGCAGTATTTT
CAGTGGPDTQYF
>TRBV7-2|few|TRBJ2-7|-
TGTGCCAGCAGCCGTAGTATCACCTACGAGCAGTACTTC
CASSRSITYEQYF
>TRBV9|many|TRBJ2-3|-
TGTGCCAGCAGCGGGGACACAGATACGCAGTATTTT
CASSGDTDTQYF
>TRBV29-1|-|TRBJ2-2|-
TGCAGCGTTGAATCCGGTACCGGGGAGCTGTTTTTT
CSVESGTGELFF
>TRBV4-3|-|TRBJ1-2|-
TGCGCCAGCAGCCAAGACTACTCCCGTTATGGCTACACCTTC
CASSQDYSRYGYTF
>TRBV15|-|TRBJ2-7|-
TGTGCCACCAGCAGAGATCCGGCAGAACAGACCTACGAGCAGTACTTC
CATSRDPAEQTYEQYF
>TRBV4-2|-|TRBJ2-3|-
TGTGCCAGCAGCTTGCGGGCAGGGCCCACAGATACGCAGTATTTT
CASSLRAGPTDTQYF
>TRBV20-1|-|TRBJ1-6|-
TGCAGTGCTAGTATGAGGGGCGCCGGGGGATCACCCCTCCACTTT
CSASMRGAGGSPLHF
>TRBV3-1|-|TRBJ1-1|-
TGTGCCCATGCAAAGTCCGGGGATAGGACTGAAGCTTTCTTT
CAHAKSGDRTEAFF
>TRBV12-3/TRBV12-4|once|TRBJ1-2|-
TGTGCCAGCAGTTTGACAGGTTCTAACTATGGCTACACCTTC
CASSLTGSNYGYTF
>TRBV25-1|many|TRBJ1-4|-
TGTGCCAGCACTCATACCCCCCAGGGTCGGATAATCCATGAAAAACTGTTTTTT
CASTHTPQGRIIHEKLFF
>TRBV7-2|many|TRBJ1-5|TRBD1
TGTGCCAGCAGCTTGAGAGGGGGCTTCAATCAGCCCCAGCATTTT
CASSLRGGFNQPQHF
>TRBV27|-|TRBJ2-7|-
TGTGCCAGCAGTTTATCGCCCCCTCCCTACGAGCAGTACTTC
CASSLSPPPYEQYF
>TRBV9|few|TRBJ2-5|-
TGTGCCAGCAGCGTAGGTGGGAACAGCGCCCAAGAGACCCAGTACTTC
CASSVGGNSAQETQYF
>TRBV3-2|few|TRBJ2-3|-
TGTGCCAGCAGCCAACTACGGACTAGGGGGCTTCGTTGGGGCACAGATACGCAGTATTTT
CASSQLRTRGLRWGTDTQYF
>TRBV12-3/TRBV12-4|-|TRBJ1-6|TRBD1
TGTGCCAGCAGTCCGAACCGACAGGGGAATTCACCCCTCCACTTT
CASSPNRQGNSPLHF
>TRBV7-9|-|TRBJ2-7|TRBD2
TGTGCCAGCAGCTTGACTAGCGGGGAGCAGTACTTC
CASSLTSGEQYF
>TRBV20-1|-|TRBJ1-1|-
TGCAGTGCTCTACCCGGGTGGGGGACTGAAGCTTTCTTT
CSALPGWGTEAFF
>TRBV5-4|-|TRBJ2-1|-
TGTGCCAGCAGCTTGGAAAGGGTCTCAGAATACAATGAGCAGTTCTTC
CASSLERVSEYNEQFF
>TRBV20-1|-|TRBJ2-2|-
TGCAGTGCACGACCCCGACCGGGGGAGCTGTTTTTT
CSARPRPGELFF
>TRBV19|-|TRBJ2-7|TRBD1
TGTGCCAGTAGTCGGGACAGGGTAGGGTCCTACGAGCAGTACTTC
CASSRDRVGSYEQYF
>TRBV6-2/TRBV6-3|-|TRBJ2-7|TRBD1
TGTGCCAGCAGTCAGCTACAGGGGGGCGAGCAGTACTTC
CASSQLQGGEQYF
>TRBV7-2|-|TRBJ1-5|TRBD1
TGTGCCAGCAGCCTGCAGGGGGTCAATCAGCCCCAGCATTTT
CASSLQGVNQPQHF